This T cell receptor (beta chain) was identified in a study of T cell repertoires in cytomegalovirus infection. The wider study: Recently identified HLA-C-restricted and well-studied HLA-B-restricted CMV epitopes were used.

The V end was cut by 0 bases, the J end by 5 bases, with 19 bases between. Germline-derived CDR1 and CDR2 are MGHRA and YSYEKL. This CDR3 has 18 residues. Broader study findings: Carriers of CMV plus the relevant HLA were identified by cumulative public TCR beta family frequency. Predominance within the ex vivo response was attributable to HLA-C-restricted CMV-specific TCR beta clonotypes.

As concerns this clonotype: The antigen is undetermined.

TCRdb redid the calling of the reads with MiXCR, one entry per CDR3 protein. The sample holds about 890,000 distinct CDR3 sequences, around 30% seen once. This receptor was taken from a human donor in good health (CMV status not recorded). Some clones in this sample may be carry-over from other donors' samples. Sequenced material: cultured CD8+ T cells from PBMCs, taken from culture after CMV antigen stimulation. The gene calls are TRBV4-1 and TRBJ2-2; maybe TRBD2 (7 bases). The chain's CDR3 is CASSQDVWRGPVTGELFF. In DNA, the CDR3 is TGCGCCAGCAGCCAAGATGTCTGGCGGGGGCCCGTGACCGGGGAGCTGTTTTTT.